The 29 T cell receptor beta chains in this list originate from one sample, sequenced in a study of blood T cell repertoires in COVID-19. The protocol was immunoSEQ multiplex PCR, while the TCRdb copy is restricted to in-frame clones and leaves out a portion. Of over 200,000 clones listed, 75% to 90% are singletons. Input material: peripheral blood. These receptors came from a man aged 55 to 70 who had recovered from COVID-19.

J is TRBJ1-1 and V is TRBV20-1; no definite D call. The CDR3 spans 11 residues. The ends were cut back, 5 bases at V and 2 bases at J, with 6 bases in the middle. CDR1 DFQATT and CDR2 SNEGSKA come from the germline V gene (reference sequence). This CDR3 reads CSAFTNTEAFF. For the CDR3, the DNA is TGCAGTGCTTTTACAAACACTGAAGCTTTCTTT.

The CDR3 spells CAISDGVVANQPQHF. The CDR3 coding sequence is TGTGCCATCAGTGATGGCGTTGTAGCAAATCAGCCCCAGCATTTT. This chain links TRBV10-3 with TRBJ1-5; D is undetermined. In germline, CDR1 is ENHRY, CDR2 SYGVKD. The CDR3 sequence is 15 residues long. V dropped 3 bases and J dropped 4 bases, with 13 bases sitting between them.

This chain connects TRBV29-1 to TRBJ2-1; 8 bases match TRBD2. The CDR3 is 15 residues long. V was clipped by 6 bases and J by 1 base; unmatched bases: 8. Germline values: CDR1 SQVTM, CDR2 ANQGSEA. The CDR3 DNA reads as TGCAGCGTGAGGGAAGCTAGCGGGTCCTACAATGAGCAGTTCTTC. Translated, it gives CSVREASGSYNEQFF.

The genes are TRBV19 and TRBJ1-4; 7 bases agree with TRBD1. The CDR3 is made up of 15 amino acids. Germline V lookup: CDR1 LNHDA, CDR2 SQIVND (reference sequence). V dropped 3 bases and J dropped 5; count of bases not matched to a gene: 6. CDR3 nucleotides: TGTGCCAGTAGTATGGTACAGGGGATAAATGAAAAACTGTTTTTT. Translating it yields CASSMVQGINEKLFF.

CDR3 sequence: CASRLQGTNEKLFF. Written as DNA, the CDR3 is TGTGCCAGCAGATTACAGGGAACTAATGAAAAACTGTTTTTT. The chain employs TRBV28 and TRBJ1-4; D is perhaps TRBD1 (6 bases). V dropped 6 bases and J dropped 1 base, with 9 bases sitting between them. Looked up from germline, CDR1 is MDHEN and CDR2 is SYDVKM. This CDR3 is 14 amino acids long.

About this clone itself: At the DNA level, this CDR3 is encoded by other sequences in the same sample as well. The chain couples TRBV5-6 to TRBJ1-2, with a weak D call TRBD1 (5 bases). The CDR3 is made up of 14 amino acids. The germline CDR1 and CDR2 sequences are SGHDT and YYEEEE. V was trimmed by 5 bases and J by 2 bases, leaving 13 bases between them. CDR3 DNA sequence: TGTGCCAGCAGTCTCGGGGGGTTCAACTATGGCTACACCTTC. Protein: CASSLGGFNYGYTF.

This chain uses TRBV6-2 or TRBV6-3 with TRBJ2-7; 8 positions match TRBD2. Germline-derived CDR1 and CDR2 are MNHEY and SVGEGT. The CDR3 is 11 residues long. The trim removed 5 bases at V and 6 bases at J, leaving 0 bases unmatched. The CDR3 spells CASSAGGEQYF. CDR3 bases: TGTGCCAGCAGTGCGGGGGGCGAGCAGTACTTC.

This clone appeared once. The chain is built from TRBV7-9 and TRBJ2-2, with D hard to call. CDR1 is SEHNR and CDR2 is FQNEAQ in the germline V gene (reference sequence). This CDR3 has 16 amino acids. V dropped 7 bases and J dropped 0 bases, with 15 bases sitting between them. This CDR3 reads CASIQVGPANTGELFF. The CDR3 DNA sequence: TGTGCCAGCATTCAGGTCGGTCCTGCGAACACCGGGGAGCTGTTTTTT.

The chain has TRBV14 and TRBJ2-1, with D perhaps TRBD2 (6 bases). From germline, CDR1 is SGHDN and CDR2 FVKESK. Trimming pared 9 bases from V and 12 bases from J, leaving 15 bases between. This CDR3 spans 11 amino acids. The CDR3 sequence: CASEQGLRQFF. The CDR3 region has the DNA TGTGCCAGTGAGCAGGGACTCAGGCAGTTCTTC.

The chain links TRBV5-4 to TRBJ1-2; no definite D call. Trimming pared 4 bases from V and 2 bases from J, leaving 9 bases between. The germline CDR1 and CDR2 sequences are SGHNT and YYREEE (reference sequence). The CDR3 runs to 13 residues. CDR3 sequence: CASSPVQNYGYTF. Here the CDR3 DNA reads TGTGCCAGCAGCCCCGTCCAGAACTATGGCTACACCTTC.

The chain recombines TRBV29-1 with TRBJ2-7, with 8 nucleotides matching TRBD1. This CDR3 comprises 13 residues. With 7 bases clipped from V and 1 base from J, the junction kept 6 bases outside the gene matches. The V gene's germline CDR1 is SQVTM and CDR2 ANQGSEA. The CDR3 DNA reads TGCAGCGCCGGGACAGGCCCATCCTACGAGCAGTACTTC. Translation gives CSAGTGPSYEQYF.

The CDR3 DNA reads as TGTGCCAGCAGTTTATACAGTTACAACACTGAAGCTTTCTTT. This translates into CASSLYSYNTEAFF. This chain joins TRBV27 and TRBJ1-1; no clear D. Germline V gene lookup returns CDR1 MNHEY and CDR2 SMNVEV (reference sequence). The CDR3 totals 14 residues. V dropped 1 base and J dropped 2 bases, with 8 bases sitting between them.

This clone has a single count. This chain connects TRBV5-5 to TRBJ2-7, with 9 bases fitting TRBD2. V shed 0 bases and J 10 bases; nucleotides not matched to a gene: 8. The CDR3 length is 14 residues. Germline-derived CDR1 and CDR2 are SGHKS and YYEKEE (reference sequence). CDR3 nucleotides: TGTGCCAGCAGCTTGGGGGGACTAGCTTCGCTACAGTACTTC. Its translation: CASSLGGLASLQYF.

The V gene is TRBV5-1, the J gene TRBJ1-2, with 8 bases fitting TRBD1. The CDR3 runs 15 residues. The germline CDR1 and CDR2 sequences are SGHRS and YFSETQ. V shed 0 bases and J 7 bases; nucleotides not matched to a gene: 8. For the CDR3, the DNA is TGCGCCAGCAGCTTGGGAGGCTCGGACAGGGCTGGCTACACCTTC. Protein: CASSLGGSDRAGYTF.

CDR3 DNA sequence: TGTGCCAGCAGCGTAAAGGGACTAGCGGTTAGCGCGAACACCGGGGAGCTGTTTTTT. It codes for CASSVKGLAVSANTGELFF. The rearrangement joins TRBV9 to TRBJ2-2, with 11 positions matching TRBD2. Trimming at V came to 1 base and at J to 0 bases, leaving 8 bases not matched to a gene. CDR1 is SGDLS and CDR2 is YYNGEE in the germline V gene. The CDR3 loop spans 19 amino acids. The full variable domain, with the rest looked up from reference TRBV9 and TRBJ2-2, is DSGVTQTPKHLITATGQRVTLRCSPRSGDLSVYWYQQSLDQGLQFLIQYYNGEERAKGNILERFSAQQFPDLHSELNLSSLELGDSALYFCASSVKGLAVSANTGELFFGEGSRLTVL.

The gene calls are TRBV5-1 and TRBJ2-5; 7 bases align to TRBD2. This CDR3 region has 14 residues. Trimming removed 0 bases from V and 5 bases from J; junction bases left unmatched: 4. Germline loops: CDR1 SGHRS, CDR2 YFSETQ. As DNA, the CDR3 is TGCGCCAGCAGCTTGGAAAGCGGGGTGGAGACCCAGTACTTC. Its protein product is CASSLESGVETQYF.

The chain has TRBV28 and TRBJ2-7; tentative D call: TRBD1 (6 bases). This CDR3 has 12 residues. V lost 10 bases to trimming and J lost 1 base, with 11 bases between them. Germline V lookup: CDR1 MDHEN, CDR2 SYDVKM. This CDR3 reads CATGQRSYEQYF. CDR3 nucleotide sequence: TGTGCCACCGGACAGCGTTCCTACGAGCAGTACTTC.

The gene calls are TRBV27 and TRBJ1-2; a possible D gene is TRBD1 (5 bases). The CDR3 has 13 amino acids. Per germline, CDR1 MNHEY and CDR2 SMNVEV (reference sequence). Trimming took 4 bases from V and 6 from J, leaving 12 bases between them. CDR3 loop: CASSWRGLDGYTF. Here the CDR3 DNA reads TGTGCCAGCAGTTGGAGGGGTCTTGATGGCTACACCTTC.

DNA of the CDR3: TGCGCCAGCAGCCCGGGACAGGGCGCGGCCAATGAGCAGTTCTTC. This sequence encodes CASSPGQGAANEQFF. V usage is TRBV5-1 and J usage is TRBJ2-1; 9 bases are a match to TRBD1. This CDR3 has 15 residues. The J segment lost 6 bases and the V segment lost 4 bases, leaving 8 bases of the junction unmatched. Germline lookup yields CDR1 SGHRS and CDR2 YFSETQ.

The chain recombines TRBV27 with TRBJ2-7; TRBD2 matches 8 bases. The trim removed 3 bases at V and 6 bases at J, leaving 7 bases unmatched. In germline, CDR1 is MNHEY, CDR2 SMNVEV (reference sequence). CDR3 length equals 14 residues. CDR3 bases: TGTGCCAGCAGTTTTTTAGCGGGAAGGTTCGAGCAGTACTTC. This gives the protein CASSFLAGRFEQYF.

V usage is TRBV3-1 (or the pseudogene TRBV3-2) and J usage is TRBJ1-5; possible D gene TRBD1, 5 bases. With 3 bases removed from V and 5 bases from J, the gap between germline ends came to 5 bases. CDR1 LGHDT and CDR2 YNNKEL come from the germline V gene (reference sequence). This CDR3 spans 12 amino acids. The CDR3 sequence: CASSHRDQPQHF. The CDR3 DNA sequence: TGTGCCAGCAGCCACAGGGATCAGCCCCAGCATTTT.

In this sample, this clone turned up once. The chain recombines TRBV7-3 with TRBJ2-3; D gene unclear. The length of the CDR3 is 13 residues. Germline-derived CDR1 and CDR2 are SGHTA and FQGTGA. V was trimmed by 2 bases and J by 7 bases, leaving 10 bases between them. This CDR3 is CASSLERANTQYF. The CDR3 DNA reads TGTGCCAGCAGCTTAGAGCGAGCGAATACGCAGTATTTT. Combining the CDR3 with reference TRBV7-3 and TRBJ2-3 gives the whole variable domain GAGVSQTPSNKVTEKGKYVELRCDPISGHTALYWYRQSLGQGPEFLIYFQGTGAADDSGLPNDRFFAVRPEGSVSTLKIQRTERGDSAVYLCASSLERANTQYFGPGTRLTVL.

In its sample, this clone was seen once. The chain recombines TRBV5-4 with TRBJ2-1, with 9 bases fitting TRBD1. V lost 3 bases and J lost 1; bases outside the gene matches: 5. The CDR3 loop spans 16 amino acids. Germline assignment: CDR1 SGHNT and CDR2 YYREEE (reference sequence). The CDR3 DNA reads TGTGCCAGCAGCTCCCGGACAGGGGCTTCCTACAATGAGCAGTTCTTC. Translated: CASSSRTGASYNEQFF.

This clone occurred once. The gene calls are TRBV7-3 and TRBJ2-6; 10 nucleotides line up with TRBD1. The V gene end was trimmed by 5 bases and the J gene end by 1 base; junction bases not matched to a gene: 8. Germline V gene data show CDR1 as SGHTA and CDR2 as FQGTGA. The CDR3 totals 18 residues. The CDR3, as DNA: TGTGCCAGCAGCCTCCTGGGGACAGGGGCGTCTGGGGCCAACGTCCTGACTTTC. Translated: CASSLLGTGASGANVLTF.

This chain joins TRBV6-5 and TRBJ1-1; 11 positions agree with TRBD1. The CDR3 has 15 amino acids. The V gene end was trimmed by 11 bases and the J gene end by 4 bases; junction bases not matched to a gene: 12. Germline lookup yields CDR1 MNHEY and CDR2 SVGAGI. The CDR3 coding sequence is TGTGCCTCCCAGCAGTTCGGACAGGGGGCCACTGAAGCTTTCTTT. This translates into CASQQFGQGATEAFF.

V is TRBV25-1 and J is TRBJ1-1; 10 bases align to TRBD1. Germline V CDR1 and CDR2: MGHDK, SYGVNS. The CDR3 length is 16 residues. V was pared by 1 base and J by 5 bases, with 7 bases of the junction left unmatched. The CDR3 DNA reads as TGTGCCAGCAGTGAATTGGAGGGACAGGGGAAAACTGAAGCTTTCTTT. Amino acids: CASSELEGQGKTEAFF.

The chain has TRBV5-5 and TRBJ2-2; D perhaps matches TRBD1 (5 bases). The germline gives CDR1 SGHKS, CDR2 YYEKEE (reference sequence). The CDR3 is 17 residues long. V was shortened by 3 bases and J by 0 bases, with 15 bases between the two germline ends. DNA for the CDR3: TGTGCCAGCAGCTCAAGTCAGGGCCCCTCGAACACCGGGGAGCTGTTTTTT. Translation gives CASSSSQGPSNTGELFF.

There are a few counts of this clone. V gene TRBV2 combines with J gene TRBJ1-2; the D is unclear. CDR1 SNHLY and CDR2 FYNNEI come from the germline V gene. The CDR3 is 14 amino acids. V lost 4 bases and J lost 2, with 11 bases in between. The CDR3 DNA sequence: TGTGCCAGCAGTGGGCTGGGCCTGAACTATGGCTACACCTTC. Translating gives CASSGLGLNYGYTF.

V usage is TRBV19 and J usage is TRBJ1-5; TRBD1 agrees at 10 bases. Germline CDR1 reads LNHDA; CDR2 reads SQIVND (reference sequence). There are 15 residues in the CDR3. Trimming removed 8 bases from V and 4 bases from J; junction bases left unmatched: 8. DNA for the CDR3: TGTGCCAGTTCTCGGGACAGGGGTAGAAATCAGCCCCAGCATTTT. It codes for CASSRDRGRNQPQHF.